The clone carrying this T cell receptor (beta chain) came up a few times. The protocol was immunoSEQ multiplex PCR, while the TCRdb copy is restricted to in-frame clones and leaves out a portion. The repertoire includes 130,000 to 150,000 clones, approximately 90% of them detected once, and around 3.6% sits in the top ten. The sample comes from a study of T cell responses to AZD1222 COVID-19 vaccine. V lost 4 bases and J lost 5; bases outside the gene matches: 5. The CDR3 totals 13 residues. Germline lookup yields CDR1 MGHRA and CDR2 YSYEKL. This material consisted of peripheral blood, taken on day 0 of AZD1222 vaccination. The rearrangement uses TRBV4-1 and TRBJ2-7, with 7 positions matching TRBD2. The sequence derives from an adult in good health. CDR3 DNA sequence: TGCGCCAGCAGCCCGACTAGCTTCCACGAGCAGTACTTC. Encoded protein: CASSPTSFHEQYF.